Presented here are 23 T cell receptor beta chains from one specimen sequenced in a study of T cell responses to AZD1222 COVID-19 vaccine. Here immunoSEQ multiplex PCR was the method, and the copy in TCRdb shows in-frame clones only, minus some. The table records more than 95,000 clones, approximately 88% of them present only once. The sample in question was peripheral blood, obtained on day 0 of AZD1222 vaccination. Receptors originate from an adult in good health.

The rearrangement uses TRBV7-2 and TRBJ2-5; D not resolved. CDR3 size: 14 residues. Germline CDR1 reads SGHTA; CDR2 reads FQGNSA. With 5 bases removed from V and 4 bases from J, the gap between germline ends came to 14 bases. The CDR3 here is CASSPPGVRETQYF. In DNA, the CDR3 is TGTGCCAGCAGCCCACCTGGGGTCCGAGAGACCCAGTACTTC.

This clone was observed a single time. This chain connects TRBV19 to TRBJ1-3, with D hard to call. Germline V gene lookup returns CDR1 LNHDA and CDR2 SQIVND (reference sequence). The germline V and J ends were trimmed by 7 bases and 0 bases, with 13 bases remaining between them. The CDR3 loop spans 15 amino acids. The CDR3 DNA follows: TGTGCCAGTACCCCGAGCAGCAGCTCTGGAAACACCATATATTTT. This sequence encodes CASTPSSSSGNTIYF.

This sequence joins TRBV9 and TRBJ2-7, with D perhaps matching TRBD1 or TRBD2 (5 bases each). There are 13 residues in the CDR3. V was cut by 6 bases and J by 2 bases, with 12 bases left in between. Germline assignment: CDR1 SGDLS and CDR2 YYNGEE. For the CDR3, the DNA is TGTGCCAGCACGGGCGAGGGGACCTACGAGCAGTACTTC. This sequence encodes CASTGEGTYEQYF.

The chain employs TRBV5-4 and TRBJ1-4; D is unresolved. The CDR3 extends over 14 amino acids. Trimming took 0 bases from V and 4 from J, leaving 7 bases between them. Germline CDR1 and CDR2: SGHNT and YYREEE (reference sequence). DNA of the CDR3: TGTGCCAGCAGCTTGGACAGATATAATGAAAAACTGTTTTTT. The encoded protein is CASSLDRYNEKLFF. Full variable domain (outside the CDR3, taken from reference TRBV5-4 and TRBJ1-4): ETGVTQSPTHLIKTRGQQVTLRCSSQSGHNTVSWYQQALGQGPQFIFQYYREEENGRGNFPPRFSGLQFPNYSSELNVNALELDDSALYLCASSLDRYNEKLFFGSGTQLSVL.

The rearrangement joins TRBV24-1 to TRBJ2-3; TRBD2 might be the D (5 bases). This CDR3 contains 14 residues. From germline, CDR1 is KGHDR and CDR2 SFDVKD. Trimming pared 1 base from V and 4 bases from J, leaving 8 bases between. The CDR3 is CATSDLGGADTQYF. The CDR3 bases are TGTGCCACCAGTGATTTAGGAGGCGCAGATACGCAGTATTTT.

The genes are TRBV19 and TRBJ1-1; D is ambiguous. Germline assignment: CDR1 LNHDA and CDR2 SQIVND (reference sequence). The ends were cut back, 1 base at V and 7 bases at J, with 4 bases in the middle. CDR3 length: 11 residues. CDR3 loop: CASSIVGEAFF. The CDR3 region has the DNA TGTGCCAGTAGTATAGTCGGTGAAGCTTTCTTT. The whole variable domain, remainder taken from reference TRBV19 and TRBJ1-1, is DGGITQSPKYLFRKEGQNVTLSCEQNLNHDAMYWYRQDPGQGLRLIYYSQIVNDFQKGDIAEGYSVSREKKESFPLTVTSAQKNPTAFYLCASSIVGEAFFGQGTRLTVV.

The CDR3 nucleotides read TGCGCCAGCAGCTTGGCCCCGGGGCCAACCAACGAGCAGTACTTC. It is translated as CASSLAPGPTNEQYF. The rearrangement joins TRBV5-1 to TRBJ2-7; D is possibly TRBD1 or TRBD2 (5 bases each). The CDR3 runs 15 residues. Germline V CDR1 and CDR2: SGHRS, YFSETQ. V gave up 0 bases and J gave up 5 bases, with 15 bases separating them.

The chain links TRBV19 to TRBJ1-5; 9 bases align to TRBD1. The V gene's germline CDR1 is LNHDA and CDR2 SQIVND (reference sequence). Trimming removed 6 bases from V and 2 bases from J; junction bases left unmatched: 11. The CDR3 has 17 amino acids. The CDR3 DNA sequence: TGTGCCAGTAGGCGGGGGGAGGGACAGGGACGCAATCAGCCCCAGCATTTT. The encoded protein is CASRRGEGQGRNQPQHF.

This sequence joins TRBV14 and TRBJ1-2, with D possibly matching TRBD1 (5 bases). Trimming removed 4 bases at V and 7 bases at J, with 13 bases between. The CDR3 is made up of 13 amino acids. Germline V CDR1 and CDR2: SGHDN, FVKESK. CDR3 sequence: CASSPSGFSGYTF. The CDR3 DNA follows: TGTGCCAGCAGCCCTTCAGGGTTTTCTGGCTACACCTTC.

The rearrangement links TRBV24-1 to TRBJ2-1; perhaps TRBD1 as D (6 bases). Between the trimmed V and J ends, which lost 0 bases and 4 bases, there was a span of 12 bases. The V gene's germline CDR1 is KGHDR and CDR2 SFDVKD. This CDR3 comprises 16 residues. CDR3 in amino acids: CATSDLRAQGYNEQFF. The DNA for the CDR3 is TGTGCCACCAGTGATTTGCGAGCCCAGGGGTACAATGAGCAGTTCTTC.

The chain combines TRBV2 with TRBJ1-5, with 7 bases identical to TRBD1. This CDR3 has 13 amino acids. Germline CDR1 is SNHLY and CDR2 is FYNNEI. Losses at the gene ends were 8 bases for V and 2 bases for J; bases not matched to a gene: 3. The CDR3 spells CASGTDRNQPQHF. The CDR3 DNA reads as TGTGCCAGCGGGACAGATCGCAATCAGCCCCAGCATTTT.

Concerning this clone itself: Germline is not matched at one junction end, which may reflect a read error. This chain joins TRBV19 and TRBJ1-5, with TRBD1 as a possible D gene (5 bases). CDR1 and CDR2 from the germline V gene are LNHDA and SQIVND (reference sequence). The CDR3 loop spans 12 amino acids. CDR3 residues: CASSSRWGWWNF. In DNA, the CDR3 is TGTGCCAGTAGTTCGAGGTGGGGGTGGTGGAATTTT.

The CDR3, as DNA: TGTGCCAGCAGCTTGGATCTAGCGGGAGCCTACGAGCAGTACTTC. Its protein product is CASSLDLAGAYEQYF. The chain couples TRBV5-4 to TRBJ2-7; 10 bases are shared with TRBD2. The CDR3 totals 15 residues. Germline loops: CDR1 SGHNT, CDR2 YYREEE (reference sequence). V lost 0 bases, J lost 2 bases, and 2 bases stayed unmatched.

The J gene is TRBJ1-4, the V gene TRBV18, with D hard to call. This CDR3 is built from 15 residues. V was cut by 3 bases and J by 3 bases, with 11 bases left in between. The germline CDR1 and CDR2 sequences are KGHSH and LQKENI. The CDR3 nucleotides are TGTGCCAGCTCACCTGCGGGGTTATCTAATGAAAAACTGTTTTTT. This encodes CASSPAGLSNEKLFF. The variable domain in full, completed from reference TRBV18 and TRBJ1-4, reads NAGVMQNPRHLVRRRGQEARLRCSPMKGHSHVYWYRQLPEEGLKFMVYLQKENIIDESGMPKERFSAEFPKEGPSILRIQQVVRGDSAAYFCASSPAGLSNEKLFFGSGTQLSVL.

The V and J genes are TRBV5-8 and TRBJ1-6; no firm D call. The length of the CDR3 is 14 residues. Germline V gene lookup returns CDR1 SGHTS and CDR2 YDEGEE. V gave up 0 bases and J gave up 7 bases, with 8 bases separating them. The CDR3 is CASSLGRRNSPLHF. The CDR3 DNA reads as TGTGCCAGCAGCTTGGGACGAAGGAATTCACCCCTCCACTTT.

The chain joins TRBV5-4 to TRBJ2-5, with D possibly matching TRBD1 (5 bases). Per the germline V gene, CDR1 is SGHNT and CDR2 is YYREEE (reference sequence). Trimming cost V 2 bases and J 5 bases, with 7 bases left between them. The CDR3 consists of 12 residues. This CDR3 reads CASSFGAETQYF. The CDR3 DNA reads as TGTGCCAGCAGCTTTGGGGCCGAGACCCAGTACTTC.

The chain has TRBV13 and TRBJ1-6; the match to TRBD1 covers 7 bases. V was clipped by 4 bases and J by 11 bases; unmatched bases: 8. The germline CDR1 and CDR2 sequences are PRHDT and FYEKMQ (reference sequence). The CDR3 covers 14 residues. The CDR3 here is CASSSTGDGTPLHF. The CDR3 DNA sequence: TGTGCCAGCAGCTCCACAGGGGATGGGACACCCCTCCACTTT.

The chain joins TRBV9 to TRBJ2-7, with D unresolved. The CDR3 totals 13 residues. Germline V CDR1 and CDR2: SGDLS, YYNGEE. Trimming pared 7 bases from V and 2 bases from J, leaving 13 bases between. The CDR3 DNA reads as TGTGCCAGCCCCGGCGCTAGGCCCTACGAGCAGTACTTC. Translated: CASPGARPYEQYF.

The table lists this clone with a count of one. The chain couples TRBV7-9 to TRBJ2-1, with D perhaps given as TRBD1 or TRBD2 (6 bases each). V lost 2 bases and J 5 bases, leaving 7 bases between the germline ends. Germline CDR1 is SEHNR and CDR2 is FQNEAQ (reference sequence). This CDR3 contains 13 residues. Here the CDR3 DNA reads TGTGCCAGCAGCTTAAGGGGGGACAATGAGCAGTTCTTC. The encoded protein is CASSLRGDNEQFF.

V gene TRBV11-2 combines with J gene TRBJ1-2; 8 bases map to TRBD1. V dropped 3 bases and J dropped 8; count of bases not matched to a gene: 5. The length of the CDR3 is 13 residues. Per germline, CDR1 SGHAT and CDR2 FQNNGV. CDR3 DNA sequence: TGTGCCAGCAGCTTCCAGGGGGCCGGAGGCTACACCTTC. Protein: CASSFQGAGGYTF.

The V call is TRBV3-1 (or the pseudogene TRBV3-2), the J call TRBJ1-2, with TRBD1 as a possible D gene (5 bases). There are 12 residues in the CDR3. Germline assignment: CDR1 LGHDT and CDR2 YNNKEL (reference sequence). V was trimmed by 1 base and J by 7 bases, leaving 7 bases between them. The CDR3 coding sequence is TGTGCCAGCAGCCAAGGGGGGGGTGGCTACACCTTC. Encoded protein: CASSQGGGGYTF.

V and J are TRBV11-2 and TRBJ2-1; TRBD1 might be the D (6 bases). Looked up from germline, CDR1 is SGHAT and CDR2 is FQNNGV. V was clipped by 0 bases and J by 3 bases, with 12 bases between them. The CDR3 length is 16 residues. This chain's CDR3 is CASSLDGGIDYNEQFF. CDR3 sequence (DNA): TGTGCCAGCAGCTTAGATGGGGGCATAGACTACAATGAGCAGTTCTTC.

The rearrangement links TRBV4-2 to TRBJ2-7; tentatively, D is TRBD1 (6 bases). This CDR3 is built from 15 residues. V was cut by 4 bases and J by 2 bases, with 15 bases left in between. Germline V lookup: CDR1 LGHNA, CDR2 YNFKEQ. The CDR3 loop is CASSLSYGQTYEQYF. The CDR3 nucleotides are TGTGCCAGCAGCCTGTCTTATGGACAGACCTACGAGCAGTACTTC.